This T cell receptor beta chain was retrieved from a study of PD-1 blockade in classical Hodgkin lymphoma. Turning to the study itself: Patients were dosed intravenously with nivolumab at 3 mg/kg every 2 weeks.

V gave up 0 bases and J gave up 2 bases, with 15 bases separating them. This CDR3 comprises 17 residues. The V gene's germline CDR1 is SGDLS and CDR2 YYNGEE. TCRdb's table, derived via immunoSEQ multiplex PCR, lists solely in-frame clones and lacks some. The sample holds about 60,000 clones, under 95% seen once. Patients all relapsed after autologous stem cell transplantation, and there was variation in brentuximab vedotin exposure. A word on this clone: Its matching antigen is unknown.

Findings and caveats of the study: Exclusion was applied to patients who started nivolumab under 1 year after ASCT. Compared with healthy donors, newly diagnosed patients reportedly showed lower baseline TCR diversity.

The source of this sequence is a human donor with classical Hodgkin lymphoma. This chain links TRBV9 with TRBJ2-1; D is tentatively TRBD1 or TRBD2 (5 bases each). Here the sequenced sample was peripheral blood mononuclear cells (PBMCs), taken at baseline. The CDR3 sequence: CASSVVPIGTAYNEQFF. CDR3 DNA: TGTGCCAGCAGCGTAGTCCCTATCGGGACCGCCTACAATGAGCAGTTCTTC.